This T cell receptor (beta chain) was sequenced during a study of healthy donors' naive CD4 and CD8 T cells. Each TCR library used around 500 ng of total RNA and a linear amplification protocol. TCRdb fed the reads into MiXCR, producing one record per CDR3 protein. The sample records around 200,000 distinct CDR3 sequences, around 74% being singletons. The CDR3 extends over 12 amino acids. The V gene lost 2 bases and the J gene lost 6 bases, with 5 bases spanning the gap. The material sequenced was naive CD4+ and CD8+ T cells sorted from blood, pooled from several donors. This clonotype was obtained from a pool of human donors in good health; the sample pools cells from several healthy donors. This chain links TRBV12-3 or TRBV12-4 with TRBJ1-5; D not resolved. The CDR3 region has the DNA TGTGCCAGCAGTTTACCACTTCAGCCCCAGCATTTT. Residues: CASSLPLQPQHF.